One sample yielded the 5 T cell receptor beta chains listed below, sequenced in a study of T cell repertoires and Cas9 in healthy adults. Clones were read by immunoSEQ multiplex PCR, and TCRdb kept only the in-frame ones, dropping some. The data contain approximately 22,000 clones, around 93% of them singletons. The specimen sequenced was CD4+ effector T cells (CD127+, CD25-, CD137-, CD154-) from PBMCs; culture status not recorded. These receptors all stem from a human donor in good health.

This chain connects TRBV18 to TRBJ2-7, with D perhaps matching TRBD1 or TRBD2 (5 bases each). The V gene lost 1 base and the J gene lost 7 bases, with 8 bases spanning the gap. Germline assignment: CDR1 KGHSH and CDR2 LQKENI. The CDR3 sequence is 12 residues long. This CDR3 reads CASSPRWGEQYF. The CDR3 DNA sequence: TGTGCCAGCTCACCACGGTGGGGGGAGCAGTACTTC.

V usage is TRBV7-9 and J usage is TRBJ1-3; D is unclear. The CDR3 spans 14 residues. From germline, CDR1 is SEHNR and CDR2 FQNEAQ (reference sequence). V lost 8 bases to trimming and J lost 0 bases, with 11 bases between them. CDR3 loop: CASSRSSSGNTIYF. Here the CDR3 DNA reads TGTGCCAGCTCCAGATCCTCCTCTGGAAACACCATATATTTT.

The chain has TRBV28 and TRBJ2-1; 8 nucleotides match TRBD2. The junction had 5 bases not matched to a gene; V was cut back by 2 bases and J by 5 bases. Germline CDR1 and CDR2: MDHEN and SYDVKM. The CDR3 spans 15 residues. CDR3 protein: CASSLAGGFHNEQFF. The CDR3 coding sequence is TGTGCCAGCAGTTTAGCGGGAGGTTTCCACAATGAGCAGTTCTTC.

The chain carries TRBV4-1 and TRBJ1-5; 7 bases agree with TRBD1. V trimming: 0 bases; J trimming: 6 bases; junction bases outside the gene matches: 14. This CDR3 region has 18 residues. The germline gives CDR1 MGHRA, CDR2 YSYEKL. The DNA of the CDR3 is TGCGCCAGCAGCCAAGAACAGGGGCAAGGGGGATCTTTTCAGCCCCAGCATTTT. Its protein is CASSQEQGQGGSFQPQHF.

The chain carries TRBV7-3 and TRBJ2-1; no firm D call. Trimming shortened V by 5 bases and J by 9 bases, and 17 bases separated the two germline ends. This CDR3 has 14 residues. The germline V gene has CDR1 SGHTA and CDR2 FQGTGA. CDR3 bases: TGTGCCAGCAGCCAAGCCCGTTCAGTAGGTGAGCAGTTCTTC. Translated, it gives CASSQARSVGEQFF. The full variable domain, its missing parts supplied by reference TRBV7-3 and TRBJ2-1, is GAGVSQTPSNKVTEKGKYVELRCDPISGHTALYWYRQSLGQGPEFLIYFQGTGAADDSGLPNDRFFAVRPEGSVSTLKIQRTERGDSAVYLCASSQARSVGEQFFGPGTRLTVL.